The present TCR beta chain was sequenced within a study of Graves' ophthalmopathy and Graves' hyperthyroidism. Each diagnosis was determined on the basis of clinical symptoms, serum thyroxine, TRAb, thyroid ultrasound and orbital computed tomography. Isolation of PBMCs was performed using about 9.9 ml of fresh peripheral blood. Scientists amplified the TCR beta CDR3 regions from RNA transcripts. The library came from an HTBI-primed first-round RT-PCR and a second-round multiplex PCR. TCRdb fed the multiplex PCR reads into MiXCR, producing one record per CDR3 protein. The sample includes under 800,000 distinct CDR3 sequences, approximately 22% seen only once; the top ten take 7.1%. This clonotype came up many times. The origin of this receptor is a young woman with stable Graves' hyperthyroidism. Some clones in this sample may be carry-over from other donors' samples. Sequencing input: peripheral blood.

CDR3 residues: CAISESQVGETQYF. CDR3 sequence (DNA): TGTGCCATCAGTGAGTCGCAGGTGGGAGAGACCCAGTACTTC. V gene TRBV10-3 combines with J gene TRBJ2-5; D is unclear. V was shortened by 0 bases and J by 4 bases, with 9 bases between the two germline ends. The CDR3 runs to 14 residues. Looked up from germline, CDR1 is ENHRY and CDR2 is SYGVKD.